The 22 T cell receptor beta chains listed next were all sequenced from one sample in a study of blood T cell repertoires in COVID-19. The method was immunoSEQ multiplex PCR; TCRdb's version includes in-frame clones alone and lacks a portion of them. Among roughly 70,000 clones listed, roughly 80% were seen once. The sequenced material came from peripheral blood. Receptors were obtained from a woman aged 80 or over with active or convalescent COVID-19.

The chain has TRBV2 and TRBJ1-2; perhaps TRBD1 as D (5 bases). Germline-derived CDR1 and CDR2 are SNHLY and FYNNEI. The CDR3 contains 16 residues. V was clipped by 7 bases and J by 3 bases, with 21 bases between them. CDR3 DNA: TGTGCCAGCAAGATGTCAAGACAGATAGAGGACTATGGCTACACCTTC. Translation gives CASKMSRQIEDYGYTF. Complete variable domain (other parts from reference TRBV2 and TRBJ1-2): EPEVTQTPSHQVTQMGQEVILRCVPISNHLYFYWYRQILGQKVEFLVSFYNNEISEKSEIFDDQFSVERPDGSNFTLKIRSTKLEDSAMYFCASKMSRQIEDYGYTFGSGTRLTVV.

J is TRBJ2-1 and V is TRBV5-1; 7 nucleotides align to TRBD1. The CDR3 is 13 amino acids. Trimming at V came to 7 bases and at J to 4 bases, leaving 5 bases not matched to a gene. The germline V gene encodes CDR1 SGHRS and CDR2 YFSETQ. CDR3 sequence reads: CASRDSLYNEQFF. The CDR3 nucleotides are TGCGCCAGCCGGGACAGTCTATACAATGAGCAGTTCTTC.

This CDR3 reads CASSSHASGGTSGEQYF. The CDR3 region has the DNA TGTGCCAGCAGTTCCCACGCCTCAGGGGGCACTTCAGGAGAGCAGTACTTC. The chain has TRBV28 and TRBJ2-7; the match to TRBD1 covers 8 bases. CDR3 size: 17 residues. Losses at the gene ends were 4 bases for V and 7 bases for J; bases not matched to a gene: 18. Germline V gene lookup returns CDR1 MDHEN and CDR2 SYDVKM.

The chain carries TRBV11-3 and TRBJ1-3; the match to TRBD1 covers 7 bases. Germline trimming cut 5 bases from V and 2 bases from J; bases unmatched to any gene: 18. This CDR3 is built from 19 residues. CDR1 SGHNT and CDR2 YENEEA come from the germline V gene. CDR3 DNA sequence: TGTGCCAGCAGCCGCTTAAAGAATACAGGGGCGGGAACTGGAAACACCATATATTTT. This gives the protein CASSRLKNTGAGTGNTIYF.

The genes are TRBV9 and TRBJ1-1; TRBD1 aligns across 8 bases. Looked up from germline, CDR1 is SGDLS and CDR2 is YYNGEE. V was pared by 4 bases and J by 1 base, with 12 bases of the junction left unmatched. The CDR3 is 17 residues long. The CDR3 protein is CASSPERTGFRNTEAFF. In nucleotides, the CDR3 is TGTGCCAGCAGCCCAGAGAGGACAGGGTTCCGGAACACTGAAGCTTTCTTT.

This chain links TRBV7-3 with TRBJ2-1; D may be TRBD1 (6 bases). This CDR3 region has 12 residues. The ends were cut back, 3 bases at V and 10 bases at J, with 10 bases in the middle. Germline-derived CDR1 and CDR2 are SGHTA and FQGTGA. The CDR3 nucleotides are TGTGCCAGCAGCTTCCCAGGACAGGAGCAGTTCTTC. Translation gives CASSFPGQEQFF.

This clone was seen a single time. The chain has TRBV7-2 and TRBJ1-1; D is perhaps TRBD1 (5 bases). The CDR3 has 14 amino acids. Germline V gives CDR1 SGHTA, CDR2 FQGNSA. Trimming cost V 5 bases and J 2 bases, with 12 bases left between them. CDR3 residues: CASSSFWGNTEAFF. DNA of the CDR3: TGTGCCAGCAGCAGCTTCTGGGGCAACACTGAAGCTTTCTTT.

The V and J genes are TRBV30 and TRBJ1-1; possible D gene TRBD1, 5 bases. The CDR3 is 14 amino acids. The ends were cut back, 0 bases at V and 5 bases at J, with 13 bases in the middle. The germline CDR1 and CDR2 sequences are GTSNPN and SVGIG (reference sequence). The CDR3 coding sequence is TGTGCCTGGAGTGTCGGAGCTCGGGGGACTGAAGCTTTCTTT. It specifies CAWSVGARGTEAFF.

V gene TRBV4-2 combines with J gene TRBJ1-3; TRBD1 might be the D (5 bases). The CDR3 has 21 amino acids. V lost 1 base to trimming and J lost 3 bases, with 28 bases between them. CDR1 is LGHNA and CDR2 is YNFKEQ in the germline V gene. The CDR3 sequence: CASSQAGTPIFLSDYGNTIYF. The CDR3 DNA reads TGTGCCAGCAGCCAAGCTGGGACCCCCATTTTCTTATCGGACTATGGAAACACCATATATTTT.

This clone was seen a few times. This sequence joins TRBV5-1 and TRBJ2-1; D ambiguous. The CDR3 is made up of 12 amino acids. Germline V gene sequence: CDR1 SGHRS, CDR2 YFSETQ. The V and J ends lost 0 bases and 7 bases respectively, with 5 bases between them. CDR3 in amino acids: CASSLGENEQFF. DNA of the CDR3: TGCGCCAGCAGCTTGGGTGAGAATGAGCAGTTCTTC. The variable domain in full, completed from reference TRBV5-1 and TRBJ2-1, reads KAGVTQTPRYLIKTRGQQVTLSCSPISGHRSVSWYQQTPGQGLQFLFEYFSETQRNKGNFPGRFSGRQFSNSRSEMNVSTLELGDSALYLCASSLGENEQFFGPGTRLTVL.

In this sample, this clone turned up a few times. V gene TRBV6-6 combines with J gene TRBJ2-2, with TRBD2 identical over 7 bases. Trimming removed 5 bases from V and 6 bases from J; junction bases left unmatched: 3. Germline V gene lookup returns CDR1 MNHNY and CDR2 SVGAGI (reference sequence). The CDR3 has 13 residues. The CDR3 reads CASSPTSAGELFF. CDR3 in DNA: TGTGCCAGCAGTCCAACTAGCGCCGGGGAGCTGTTTTTT.

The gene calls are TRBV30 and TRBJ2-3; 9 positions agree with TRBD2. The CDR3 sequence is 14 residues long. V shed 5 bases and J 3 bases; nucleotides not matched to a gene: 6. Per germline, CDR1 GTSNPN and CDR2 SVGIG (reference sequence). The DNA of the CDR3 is TGTGCCTGGGCCGGCGGGAGGGGTACAGATACGCAGTATTTT. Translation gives CAWAGGRGTDTQYF.

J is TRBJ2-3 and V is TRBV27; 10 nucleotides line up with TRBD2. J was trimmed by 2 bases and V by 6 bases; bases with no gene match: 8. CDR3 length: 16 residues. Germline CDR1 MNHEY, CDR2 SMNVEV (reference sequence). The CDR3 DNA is TGTGCCAGCAGATCCCATAGCGGGGGGTTCACAGATACGCAGTATTTT. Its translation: CASRSHSGGFTDTQYF.

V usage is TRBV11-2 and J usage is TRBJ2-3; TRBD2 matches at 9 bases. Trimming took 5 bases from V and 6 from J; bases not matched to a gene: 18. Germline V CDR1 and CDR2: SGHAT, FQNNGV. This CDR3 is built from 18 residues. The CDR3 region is CASSPRWETAGGKDTQYF. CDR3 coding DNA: TGTGCCAGCAGCCCGCGGTGGGAGACGGCGGGAGGGAAGGATACGCAGTATTTT. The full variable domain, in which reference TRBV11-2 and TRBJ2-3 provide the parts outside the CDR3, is EAGVAQSPRYKIIEKRQSVAFWCNPISGHATLYWYQQILGQGPKLLIQFQNNGVVDDSQLPKDRFSAERLKGVDSTLKIQPAKLEDSAVYLCASSPRWETAGGKDTQYFGPGTRLTVL.

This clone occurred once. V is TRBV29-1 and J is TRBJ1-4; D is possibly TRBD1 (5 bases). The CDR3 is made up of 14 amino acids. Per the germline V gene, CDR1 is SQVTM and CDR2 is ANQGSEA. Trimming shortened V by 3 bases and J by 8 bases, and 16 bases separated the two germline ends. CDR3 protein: CSVDLAGGHEKLFF. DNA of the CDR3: TGCAGCGTTGATCTGGCCGGGGGTCACGAAAAACTGTTTTTT.

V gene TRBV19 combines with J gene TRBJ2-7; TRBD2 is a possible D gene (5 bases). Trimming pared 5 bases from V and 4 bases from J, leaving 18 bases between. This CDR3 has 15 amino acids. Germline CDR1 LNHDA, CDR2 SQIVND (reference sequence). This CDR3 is CASSAPRADFYEQYF. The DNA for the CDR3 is TGTGCCAGTAGTGCCCCTAGAGCGGACTTTTACGAGCAGTACTTC.

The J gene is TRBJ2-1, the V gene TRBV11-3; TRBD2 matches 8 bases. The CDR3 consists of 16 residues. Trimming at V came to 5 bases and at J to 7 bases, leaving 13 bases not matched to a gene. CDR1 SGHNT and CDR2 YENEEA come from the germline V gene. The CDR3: CASSPGGSGGKNEQFF. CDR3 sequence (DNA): TGTGCCAGCAGCCCCGGGGGCAGCGGGGGAAAAAATGAGCAGTTCTTC.

CDR3 sequence: CASIRYGTGYDEQFF. DNA of the CDR3: TGTGCCAGCATCCGATACGGGACAGGGTACGATGAGCAGTTCTTC. V usage is TRBV7-2 and J usage is TRBJ2-1; TRBD1 agrees at 9 bases. The V gene's germline CDR1 is SGHTA and CDR2 FQGNSA. The V and J ends lost 7 bases and 8 bases, in that order; junction bases with no gene match: 12. The CDR3 covers 15 residues.

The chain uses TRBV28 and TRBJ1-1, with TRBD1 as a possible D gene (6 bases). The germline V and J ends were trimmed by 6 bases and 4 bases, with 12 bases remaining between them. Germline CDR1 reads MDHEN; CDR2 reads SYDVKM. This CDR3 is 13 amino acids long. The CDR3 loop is CASREDSLTEAFF. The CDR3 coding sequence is TGTGCCAGCAGAGAGGACAGCCTCACTGAAGCTTTCTTT. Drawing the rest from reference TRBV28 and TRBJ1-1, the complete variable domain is DVKVTQSSRYLVKRTGEKVFLECVQDMDHENMFWYRQDPGLGLRLIYFSYDVKMKEKGDIPEGYSVSREKKERFSLILESASTNQTSMYLCASREDSLTEAFFGQGTRLTVV.

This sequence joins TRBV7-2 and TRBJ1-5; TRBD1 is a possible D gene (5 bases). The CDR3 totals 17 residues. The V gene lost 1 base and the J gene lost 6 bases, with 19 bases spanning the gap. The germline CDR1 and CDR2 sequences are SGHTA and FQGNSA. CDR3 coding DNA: TGTGCCAGCAGCTTAGGTTGGGGCCAGGGCCAAGGTCAGCCCCAGCATTTT. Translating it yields CASSLGWGQGQGQPQHF.

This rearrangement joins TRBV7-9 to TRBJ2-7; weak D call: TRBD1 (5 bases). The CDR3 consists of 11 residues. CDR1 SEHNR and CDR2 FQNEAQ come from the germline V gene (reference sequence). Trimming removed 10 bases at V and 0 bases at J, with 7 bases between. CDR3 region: CATQGSYEQYF. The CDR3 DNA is TGTGCCACCCAGGGCTCCTACGAGCAGTACTTC. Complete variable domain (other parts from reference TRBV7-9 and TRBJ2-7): DTGVSQNPRHKITKRGQNVTFRCDPISEHNRLYWYRQTLGQGPEFLTYFQNEAQLEKSRLLSDRFSAERPKGSFSTLEIQRTEQGDSAMYLCATQGSYEQYFGPGTRLTVT.

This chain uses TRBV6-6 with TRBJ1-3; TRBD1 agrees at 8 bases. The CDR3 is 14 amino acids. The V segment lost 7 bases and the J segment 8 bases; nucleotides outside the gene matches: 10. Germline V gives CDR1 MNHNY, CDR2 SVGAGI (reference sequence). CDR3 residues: CASNQQGVLHTIYF. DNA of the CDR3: TGTGCCAGCAATCAACAGGGGGTTTTACACACCATATATTTT.